This TCR beta chain was sequenced during a study of cytomegalovirus exposure and HLA in healthy donors. About this clone: A read error may produce the germline difference seen at one junction end.

PCR employed 60 Vbeta and 13 Jbeta primers. Here immunoSEQ multiplex PCR was the method, and the copy in TCRdb shows in-frame clones only, minus some. The table records 150,000 to 200,000 clones, about 90% of them present only once. This TCR came from a girl less than two years old in good health and CMV-seronegative. Input material: PBMCs.

CDR3 amino acids: CASSLRGAGNAGELFF. CDR3 DNA: TGTGCCAGCAGCTTAAGAGGGGCGGGGAACGCCGGGGAGCTGTTTTTT. This chain joins TRBV7-3 and TRBJ2-2; D possibly corresponds to TRBD2 (6 bases). This CDR3 comprises 16 residues. Germline CDR1 is SGHTA and CDR2 is FQGTGA.